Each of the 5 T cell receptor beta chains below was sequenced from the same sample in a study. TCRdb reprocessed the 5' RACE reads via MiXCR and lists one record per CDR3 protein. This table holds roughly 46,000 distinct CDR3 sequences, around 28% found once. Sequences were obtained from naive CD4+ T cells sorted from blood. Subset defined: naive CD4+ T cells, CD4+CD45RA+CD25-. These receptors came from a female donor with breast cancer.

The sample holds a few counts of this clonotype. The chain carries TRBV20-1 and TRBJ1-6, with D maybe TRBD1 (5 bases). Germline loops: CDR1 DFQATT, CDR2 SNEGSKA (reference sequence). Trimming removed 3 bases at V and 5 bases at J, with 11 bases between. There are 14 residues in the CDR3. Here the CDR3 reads CSASLGLNNSPLHF. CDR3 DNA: TGCAGTGCTAGTCTGGGACTCAATAATTCACCCCTCCACTTT.

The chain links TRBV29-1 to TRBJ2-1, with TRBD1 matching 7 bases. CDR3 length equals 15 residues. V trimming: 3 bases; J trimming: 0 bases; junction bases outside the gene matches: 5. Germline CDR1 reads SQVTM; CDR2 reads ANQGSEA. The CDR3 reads CSVDSGQSSYNEQFF. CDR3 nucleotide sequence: TGCAGCGTTGACTCGGGACAGAGCTCCTACAATGAGCAGTTCTTC.

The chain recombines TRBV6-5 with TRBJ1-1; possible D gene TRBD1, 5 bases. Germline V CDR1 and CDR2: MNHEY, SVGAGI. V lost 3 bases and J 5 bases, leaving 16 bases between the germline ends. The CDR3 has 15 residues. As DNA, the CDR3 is TGTGCCAGCAGTTATGCGGCAGGGTCTTGGACTGAAGCTTTCTTT. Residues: CASSYAAGSWTEAFF.

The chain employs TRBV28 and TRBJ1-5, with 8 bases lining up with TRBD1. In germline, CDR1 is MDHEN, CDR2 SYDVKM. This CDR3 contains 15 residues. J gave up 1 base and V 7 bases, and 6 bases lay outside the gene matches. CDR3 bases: TGTGCCAGCACTGCAGGGGGCTTGAGCAATCAGCCCCAGCATTTT. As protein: CASTAGGLSNQPQHF.

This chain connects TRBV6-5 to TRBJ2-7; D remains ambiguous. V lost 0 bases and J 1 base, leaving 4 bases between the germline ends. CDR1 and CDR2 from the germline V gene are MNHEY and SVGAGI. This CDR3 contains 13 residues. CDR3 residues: CASSYSGSYEQYF. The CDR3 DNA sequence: TGTGCCAGCAGTTACTCTGGGTCCTACGAGCAGTACTTC.